These 8 T cell receptor beta chains were all obtained from the same sample, sequenced in a study of OX40 agonist ivuxolimab in advanced cancers. The repertoire was sequenced with immunoSEQ multiplex PCR; TCRdb's copy has only in-frame clones and lacks some. This table holds about 35,000 clones, 65% to 85% found once. The sample was CD4+ or CD8+ T cells sorted from blood, taken in a trial of the OX40 agonist ivuxolimab. The receptors originated from an adult with an advanced solid tumor such as melanoma, head and neck, liver or kidney cancer.

The rearrangement links TRBV28 to TRBJ1-4, with unresolved D. The V gene lost 3 bases and the J gene lost 0 bases, with 5 bases spanning the gap. The CDR3 spans 14 residues. Germline-derived CDR1 and CDR2 are MDHEN and SYDVKM. CDR3 DNA sequence: TGTGCCAGCAGTTTCCCTTCAACTAATGAAAAACTGTTTTTT. It encodes CASSFPSTNEKLFF.

In this sample, this clone turned up once. The chain joins TRBV2 to TRBJ2-5; D unresolved. The DNA end is a closer match to TRBJ2-7, so the J assignment may be wrong. Germline V gene data show CDR1 as SNHLY and CDR2 as FYNNEI. The CDR3 has 11 residues. The CDR3 region is CASSPGYEQYF. CDR3 nucleotide sequence: TGTGCCAGCTCGCCCGGCTACGAGCAGTACTTC.

This clone showed up just once. The CDR3, as DNA: TGTGCCAGCAGCACTTTAAACCTAGCCTCCTACAATGAGCAGTTCTTC. This sequence encodes CASSTLNLASYNEQFF. This rearrangement joins TRBV9 to TRBJ2-1; maybe TRBD2 (5 bases). CDR3 length equals 16 residues. V was cut by 4 bases and J by 0 bases, with 14 bases left in between. Germline loops: CDR1 SGDLS, CDR2 YYNGEE.

CDR3 amino acids: CASSRDREDTQYF. The CDR3 coding sequence is TGTGCCAGCAGCCGGGACAGGGAAGATACGCAGTATTTT. The J gene is TRBJ2-3, the V gene TRBV5-4; 9 bases line up with TRBD1. The CDR3 is 13 residues long. Germline V gene lookup returns CDR1 SGHNT and CDR2 YYREEE (reference sequence). The junction had 2 bases not matched to a gene; V was cut back by 4 bases and J by 5 bases.

V usage is TRBV28 and J usage is TRBJ1-5; no definite D call. Trimming took 8 bases from V and 3 from J, leaving 17 bases between them. Germline V lookup: CDR1 MDHEN, CDR2 SYDVKM. The CDR3 consists of 15 residues. CDR3 in DNA: TGTGCCAGCGATCTGACCCGGGTCCTCAATCAGCCCCAGCATTTT. Its translation: CASDLTRVLNQPQHF. The entire variable domain, with the rest obtained from reference TRBV28 and TRBJ1-5, is as follows: DVKVTQSSRYLVKRTGEKVFLECVQDMDHENMFWYRQDPGLGLRLIYFSYDVKMKEKGDIPEGYSVSREKKERFSLILESASTNQTSMYLCASDLTRVLNQPQHFGDGTRLSIL.

CDR3 sequence: CASNSTGAADTGELFF. CDR3 bases: TGTGCCAGCAACTCCACAGGGGCGGCGGACACCGGGGAGCTGTTTTTT. The chain joins TRBV21-1 to TRBJ2-2; the DNA was not compared with TRBD1, the D call given in the table. TRBV21-1 is classified as a pseudogene. The CDR3 runs 16 residues.

This clone was seen just once. The chain is built from TRBV7-8 and TRBJ2-2; TRBD2 matches 7 bases. Germline-derived CDR1 and CDR2 are SGHVS and FQNEAQ. The CDR3 sequence is 15 residues long. Trimming removed 3 bases from V and 4 bases from J; junction bases left unmatched: 5. The CDR3 region has the DNA TGTGCCAGCAGCTTGAGCGGGGAGATCACCGGGGAGCTGTTTTTT. This gives the protein CASSLSGEITGELFF.

The gene calls are TRBV2 and TRBJ2-5; D is ambiguous. Trimming shortened V by 8 bases and J by 6 bases, and 13 bases separated the two germline ends. CDR1 is SNHLY, CDR2 FYNNEI, per germline. The CDR3 sequence is 12 residues long. CDR3 DNA: TGTGCCAGCTGTGCAGCCCTAAAGACCCAGTACTTC. This codes for CASCAALKTQYF.